This TCR beta chain is from a study of regulatory dendritic cells for organ transplantation. General observations from the study: Among resting subsets, memory CD8+ cells contained the most alloreactive clonotypes. Memory CD8+ T cells were the most oligoclonal; naive cells were highly diverse. Regulatory dendritic cells appeared to expand memory CD8+ clones less than mature ones.

The CDR3 consists of 16 residues. V shed 6 bases, J shed 1 base, and the junction held 8 bases outside the gene matches. Germline CDR1 and CDR2: LNHDA and SQIVND (reference sequence). Sorted subsets were CFSE-labeled and cultured approximately 5 days with allogeneic dendritic cells. FACS sorted CD4+ or CD8+ T cells into CD45RA+ naive and CD45RO+ memory. This clone is a singleton in its sample. Its matching antigen is unknown. Using immunoSEQ multiplex PCR, the repertoire was profiled, and TCRdb retains in-frame clones only, with some absent. The data show about 11,000 clones, 65% to 85% seen once. The sequenced sample was memory CD4+ T cells from blood cultured with regulatory dendritic cells. The subset: CD45RO+ memory T cells. The chain has TRBV19 and TRBJ2-2, with 7 nucleotides matching TRBD1. The TCR comes from a human donor in good health. The CDR3 loop reads CASRTTGAKNTGELFF. The DNA of the CDR3 is TGTGCCAGTAGAACCACAGGGGCCAAGAACACCGGGGAGCTGTTTTTT.